This is a list of T cell receptor beta chains from one sample in a study of cytomegalovirus exposure and HLA in healthy donors. Clones were sequenced by immunoSEQ multiplex PCR, and TCRdb holds only the in-frame ones, with some missing. Here the sample spans 100,000 to 150,000 clones, 17% being singletons. Sequenced: PBMCs. These receptor sequences come from a female donor in good health and CMV-seropositive. CDR3s include the opening cysteine and the closing phenylalanine or tryptophan. Each record gives: V gene, J gene, clone size, D gene, CDR3 DNA, CDR3 protein. The D gene is left open where the match is weak. The size entry is marked missing in some rows and otherwise reads once, few, many or a size class.

V: TRBV7-2; J: TRBJ1-3; size: -; D: TRBD1; DNA: TGTGCCAGCAGCTTAGGAGGGACAGTCTCTGGAAACACCATATATTTT; CDR3: CASSLGGTVSGNTIYF
V: TRBV5-6; J: TRBJ2-2; size: -; D: -; DNA: TGTGCCAGCAGCGACTGGAGTTGGCAGAACACCGGGGAGCTGTTTTTT; CDR3: CASSDWSWQNTGELFF
V: TRBV7-9; J: TRBJ2-5; size: few; D: TRBD2; DNA: TGTGCCAGCAGCCGGACTAGCGGGCCGTACCAAGAGACCCAGTACTTC; CDR3: CASSRTSGPYQETQYF
V: TRBV11-2; J: TRBJ1-2; size: few; D: -; DNA: TGTGCCAGCAGCCACGACTATACCGGGACAATAGGCTACACCTTC; CDR3: CASSHDYTGTIGYTF
V: TRBV30; J: TRBJ2-1; size: few; D: TRBD2; DNA: TGTGCCTGGAGTGTACCCCGCGGGGGGGCCGGTGAGCAGTTCTTC; CDR3: CAWSVPRGGAGEQFF
V: TRBV28; J: TRBJ1-2; size: few; D: -; DNA: TGTGCCAGCAGTTCGTCCAATCCTCCGGGAGGCTATGGCTACACCTTC; CDR3: CASSSSNPPGGYGYTF
V: TRBV30; J: TRBJ1-3; size: -; D: TRBD1; DNA: TGTGCCTGGGACAGGGGGACTGGAAACACCATATATTTT; CDR3: CAWDRGTGNTIYF
V: TRBV5-1; J: TRBJ2-3; size: -; D: TRBD2; DNA: TGCGCCAGCAGCCGGACTAGCGGGGGGTACACAGATACGCAGTATTTT; CDR3: CASSRTSGGYTDTQYF
V: TRBV5-6; J: TRBJ2-5; size: -; D: -; DNA: TGTGCCAGCAGCTTGGGGTCAGAAGAGACCCAGTACTTC; CDR3: CASSLGSEETQYF
V: TRBV4-1; J: TRBJ1-1; size: few; D: TRBD1; DNA: TGCGCCAGCAGCCAAGTGGCGGCAGGGGGCTTCACTGAAGCTTTCTTT; CDR3: CASSQVAAGGFTEAFF
V: TRBV4-3; J: TRBJ2-5; size: few; D: TRBD1; DNA: TGCGCCAGCAGCCAAGACGAGGCAGGGGGCCTCCAAGAGACCCAGTACTTC; CDR3: CASSQDEAGGLQETQYF
V: TRBV28; J: TRBJ2-5; size: -; D: TRBD1; DNA: TGTGCCAGCAGTCCGACGGGACAGACATCAGAGACCCAGTACTTC; CDR3: CASSPTGQTSETQYF
V: TRBV19; J: TRBJ2-2; size: few; D: -; DNA: TGTGCCAGTGTCCGCCAGGGGACGTGGGTGACCGGGGAGCTGTTTTTT; CDR3: CASVRQGTWVTGELFF
V: TRBV7-7; J: TRBJ2-2; size: few; D: -; DNA: TGTGCCAGCAGCCTCTCGGGTTCCGGGGAGCTGTTTTTT; CDR3: CASSLSGSGELFF
V: TRBV4-3; J: TRBJ1-5; size: -; D: -; DNA: TGCGCCAGCAGCCAAGATTTGGGGGGGGCTATCCAGGGGCCCCAGCATTTT; CDR3: CASSQDLGGAIQGPQHF
V: TRBV10-1; J: TRBJ1-5; size: few; D: TRBD1; DNA: TGCGCCAGCCCCTACGGGACAGGGTTAACAGAGGGGAATCAGCCCCAGCATTTT; CDR3: CASPYGTGLTEGNQPQHF
V: TRBV19; J: TRBJ1-2; size: -; D: TRBD1; DNA: TGTGCCAGTATACGGGGTCCGGAGACAGGGAGATTCGGTGGCTACACCTTC; CDR3: CASIRGPETGRFGGYTF
V: TRBV27; J: TRBJ2-5; size: few; D: TRBD2; DNA: TGTGCCAGCAGTTTACGGGGACTAGCGGGAGTCGAGACCCAGTACTTC; CDR3: CASSLRGLAGVETQYF
V: TRBV11-1; J: TRBJ1-1; size: -; D: -; DNA: TGTGCCAGCAGCGCGAGGGTCGGTTTCGGAGACCTAAAGGCTTTCTTT; CDR3: CASSARVGFGDLKAFF
V: TRBV29-1; J: TRBJ2-7; size: -; D: -; DNA: -; CDR3: CSVAAGTKSYERYF
V: TRBV29-1; J: TRBJ2-3; size: few; D: TRBD2; DNA: TGCAGCCTCGGGAGGGGAGCAGATACGCAGTATTTT; CDR3: CSLGRGADTQYF
V: TRBV7-6; J: TRBJ2-7; size: few; D: -; DNA: TGTGCCAGCAGCTTGGGTACCGGGACAAGCGAGCAGTACTTC; CDR3: CASSLGTGTSEQYF
V: TRBV4-2; J: TRBJ2-3; size: -; D: -; DNA: TGTGCCAGCAGCCGGACTCAAGAGCGGTCAGATACGCAGTATTTT; CDR3: CASSRTQERSDTQYF
V: TRBV30; J: TRBJ2-4; size: few; D: TRBD1; DNA: TGTGCCGGAACCAAACAGGGGGCGAAAAACATTCAGTACTTC; CDR3: CAGTKQGAKNIQYF
V: TRBV2; J: TRBJ2-7; size: few; D: TRBD2; DNA: TGTGCCAGCAGTGTCCTAGCGGCCCCCTCCTACGAGCAGTACTTC; CDR3: CASSVLAAPSYEQYF
V: TRBV30; J: TRBJ2-7; size: few; D: -; DNA: TGTGCCTGGAGTCGAGGGTCTCCCTACGAGCAGTACTTC; CDR3: CAWSRGSPYEQYF
V: TRBV6-6; J: TRBJ2-3; size: few; D: -; DNA: TGTGCCAGCAGGCGAGCAGATACGCAGTATTTT; CDR3: CASRRADTQYF
V: TRBV11-2; J: TRBJ1-1; size: -; D: -; DNA: TGTGCCAGCAGCTTAACAGGGTGGGAAGCTTTCTTT; CDR3: CASSLTGWEAFF
V: TRBV10-3; J: TRBJ1-1; size: -; D: TRBD1; DNA: TGTGCCATCAGGGCTTCCCCGGGACAGGTGAACACTGAAGCTTTCTTT; CDR3: CAIRASPGQVNTEAFF
V: TRBV6-5; J: TRBJ2-5; size: few; D: TRBD1; DNA: TGTGCCAGCAGTTTTGGCACAGGGGGGAGCGGAGAGACCCAGTACTTC; CDR3: CASSFGTGGSGETQYF
V: TRBV30; J: TRBJ2-7; size: few; D: TRBD1; DNA: TGTGCCTGGAGTGCGGGACAGGGGTTCGAGCAGTACTTC; CDR3: CAWSAGQGFEQYF
V: TRBV7-2; J: TRBJ2-1; size: once; D: -; DNA: TGTGCCAGCAGCTTAGGCGGAGTACCCTACAATGAGCAGTTCTTC; CDR3: CASSLGGVPYNEQFF
V: TRBV29-1; J: TRBJ2-5; size: -; D: -; DNA: TGCAGCGTTCGTAATATGAAGGGGCCCCAAGAGACCCAGTACTTC; CDR3: CSVRNMKGPQETQYF
V: TRBV5-4; J: TRBJ1-4; size: -; D: -; DNA: TGTGCCAGCAGCTTGGGGCCAACTAATGAAAAACTGTTTTTT; CDR3: CASSLGPTNEKLFF
V: TRBV6-5; J: TRBJ2-7; size: -; D: -; DNA: TGTGCCAGCAGTTACCTGCATGCGGACGAGCAGTACTTC; CDR3: CASSYLHADEQYF
V: TRBV10-3; J: TRBJ2-3; size: -; D: TRBD2; DNA: TGTGCCATCAGCGCCGGGACTAGCGTTGGAGTACCGGATACGCAGTATTTT; CDR3: CAISAGTSVGVPDTQYF
V: TRBV6-5; J: TRBJ2-1; size: few; D: -; DNA: TGTGCCAGCAGTTACAGGGGGGGGCTCTACAATGAGCAGTTCTTC; CDR3: CASSYRGGLYNEQFF
V: TRBV2; J: TRBJ2-1; size: few; D: TRBD2; DNA: TGTGCCAGCAGTGAAGATGGACTAGCGGGACACAATGAGCAGTTCTTC; CDR3: CASSEDGLAGHNEQFF
V: TRBV7-2; J: TRBJ1-1; size: few; D: TRBD1; DNA: TGTGCCAGCAGCTACGGACAGGGGGAGGGGGGGACTGAAGCTTTCTTT; CDR3: CASSYGQGEGGTEAFF
V: TRBV7-2; J: TRBJ2-3; size: -; D: TRBD2; DNA: TGTGCCACCGGGACTAGCGGGGGTGATCAGTATTTT; CDR3: CATGTSGGDQYF
V: TRBV25-1; J: TRBJ2-1; size: few; D: -; DNA: TGTGCCAGCAGCGCTGAGACAGAAATCCGAAAGGGCAATGAGCAGTTCTTC; CDR3: CASSAETEIRKGNEQFF
V: TRBV5-6; J: TRBJ2-7; size: -; D: -; DNA: TGTGCCAGCAGCTTGGTACATCAATACGAGCAGTACTTC; CDR3: CASSLVHQYEQYF
V: TRBV4-3; J: TRBJ2-5; size: few; D: TRBD2; DNA: TGCGCCAGCAGCCGGACTAGCGGGAGCCAAGAGACCCAGTACTTC; CDR3: CASSRTSGSQETQYF
V: TRBV29-1; J: TRBJ2-7; size: -; D: TRBD1; DNA: TGCAGCGTTAGAGACAGGGACCCCTACGAGCAGTACTTC; CDR3: CSVRDRDPYEQYF
V: TRBV29-1; J: TRBJ2-3; size: few; D: TRBD1; DNA: TGCAGCGTTGTGGGACAGGAATACTATCTCAACACAGATACGCAGTATTTT; CDR3: CSVVGQEYYLNTDTQYF
V: TRBV5-1; J: TRBJ2-3; size: once; D: TRBD2; DNA: TGCGCCAGCAGCTTGGTGGCGGGGGGGCCTAGCACAGATACGCAGTATTTT; CDR3: CASSLVAGGPSTDTQYF
V: TRBV6-5; J: TRBJ1-1; size: -; D: -; DNA: TGTGCCAGCAGTTACGGGCAAACCGGATTTGGAGCTTTCTTT; CDR3: CASSYGQTGFGAFF
V: TRBV6-1; J: TRBJ2-5; size: few; D: -; DNA: TGTGCCAGCAGGGAAGGGACGACAGTCCCCGGAGTGGAGACCCAGTACTTC; CDR3: CASREGTTVPGVETQYF
V: TRBV7-9; J: TRBJ1-2; size: -; D: -; DNA: TGTGCCAGCAGCCTCGACAGTAACTATGGCTACACCTTC; CDR3: CASSLDSNYGYTF
V: TRBV7-7; J: TRBJ1-1; size: few; D: -; DNA: TGTGCTAGCAGCCCAGTTGGACAGAACACTGAAGCTTTCTTT; CDR3: CASSPVGQNTEAFF
V: TRBV7-8; J: TRBJ1-1; size: -; D: -; DNA: TGTGCCAGCAGCTTACTTGCGGGCCAAAACACTGAAGCTTTCTTT; CDR3: CASSLLAGQNTEAFF
V: TRBV12-5; J: TRBJ2-1; size: few; D: -; DNA: TGTGCTAGTGCTTCCCTTCAGCAGTTCTTC; CDR3: CASASLQQFF
V: TRBV5-1; J: TRBJ2-7; size: -; D: TRBD1; DNA: TGCGCCAGCAGCCCCGGGACAGGGACCGAGCAGTACTTC; CDR3: CASSPGTGTEQYF
V: TRBV10-3; J: TRBJ2-3; size: -; D: -; DNA: TGTGCCATCAGTGAAGGGGGACACCCTAGCACAGATACGCAGTATTTT; CDR3: CAISEGGHPSTDTQYF
V: TRBV19; J: TRBJ1-2; size: -; D: TRBD1; DNA: TGTGCCAGTAGTACAGGATACCGCCGGACAGGGTCTGGCTATGGCTACACCTTC; CDR3: CASSTGYRRTGSGYGYTF
V: TRBV7-9; J: TRBJ2-3; size: few; D: TRBD1; DNA: TGTGCCAGCAGCCCTCCGGCAGGGGGCCATACGCAGTATTTT; CDR3: CASSPPAGGHTQYF
V: TRBV9; J: TRBJ1-1; size: -; D: -; DNA: TGTGCCAGCAGCGCCAGGGCATCCCTGAACACTGAAGCTTTCTTT; CDR3: CASSARASLNTEAFF